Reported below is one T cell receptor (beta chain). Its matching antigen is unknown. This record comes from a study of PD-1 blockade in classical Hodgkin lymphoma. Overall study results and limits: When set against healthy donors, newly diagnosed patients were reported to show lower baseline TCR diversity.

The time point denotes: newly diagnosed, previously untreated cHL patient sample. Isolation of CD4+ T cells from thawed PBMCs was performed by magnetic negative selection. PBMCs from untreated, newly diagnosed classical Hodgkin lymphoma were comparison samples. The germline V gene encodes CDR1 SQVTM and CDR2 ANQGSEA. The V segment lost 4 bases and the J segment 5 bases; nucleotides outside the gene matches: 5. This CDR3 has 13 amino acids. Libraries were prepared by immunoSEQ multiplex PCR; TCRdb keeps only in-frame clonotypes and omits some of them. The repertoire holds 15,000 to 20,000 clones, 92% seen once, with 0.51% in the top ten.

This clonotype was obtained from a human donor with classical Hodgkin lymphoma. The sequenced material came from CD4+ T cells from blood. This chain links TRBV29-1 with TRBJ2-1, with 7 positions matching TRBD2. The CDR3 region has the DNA TGCAGCGTTGGAGGGAGGGCTCACAATGAGCAGTTCTTC. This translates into CSVGGRAHNEQFF.